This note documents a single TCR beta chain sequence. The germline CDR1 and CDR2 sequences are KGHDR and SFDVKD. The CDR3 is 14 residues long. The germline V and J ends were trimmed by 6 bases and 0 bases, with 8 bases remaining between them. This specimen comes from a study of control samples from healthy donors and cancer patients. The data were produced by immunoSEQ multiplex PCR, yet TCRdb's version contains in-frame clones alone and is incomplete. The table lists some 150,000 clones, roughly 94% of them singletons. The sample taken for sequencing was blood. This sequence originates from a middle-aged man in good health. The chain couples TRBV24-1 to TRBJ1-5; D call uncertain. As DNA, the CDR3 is TGTGCCACCAGTAGGCCGGATAGCAATCAGCCCCAGCATTTT. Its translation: CATSRPDSNQPQHF.